The rows below give T cell receptor beta chains drawn from one sample of a study of cytomegalovirus exposure and HLA in healthy donors. TCRdb keeps only in-frame clones here, not all; method: immunoSEQ multiplex PCR. Of some 160,000 clones detected, 86% appear once; the ten largest clones hold about 2%. The specimen sequenced was PBMCs. The receptor source for this set is a woman in her late teens or twenties in good health and CMV-seronegative. Both conserved end residues are part of each CDR3. The D gene is left open where the match is weak. Part of the rows lack a size; the others show once, few, many or a class for expanded clones.

NA NA TRBJ2-2 TRBV12-2 TGTGCAAGTCCCCGACAAAGCCAATGTACCGGGGAGCTGTTTTTT CASPRQSQCTGELFF
NA NA TRBJ2-1 TRBV21-1 TGTGCCAGCAGCAAAGATCCAGGACTAGCGGGAGGGCCGGGGACCTACAATGAGCAGTTCTTC CASSKDPGLAGGPGTYNEQFF
NA NA TRBJ2-4 TRBV4-1 TGCGCCAGCAGCCAAGATAGAGAGGCACAGTACTTC CASSQDREAQYF
NA NA TRBJ2-2 TRBV19 TGTGCCAGTAGTATACGTCCAGACACCGGGGAGCTGTTTTTT CASSIRPDTGELFF
NA TRBD2 TRBJ2-7 TRBV7-2 TGTGCCAGCAGCTTTCGAGCGGGGGAGGACGAGCAGTACTTC CASSFRAGEDEQYF
NA TRBD1 TRBJ1-1 TRBV15 TGTGCCACCAGCAGAGATACTACAGGGGTGACTGAAGCTTTCTTT CATSRDTTGVTEAFF
once TRBD1 TRBJ2-7 TRBV27 TGTGCCAGCAGTACACTGGGACAGCAACTGTACTACGAGCAGTACTTC CASSTLGQQLYYEQYF
NA TRBD1 TRBJ1-2 TRBV4-2 TGTGCCAGCAGCCAAGATGGACAGGGCGGATATGGCTACACCTTC CASSQDGQGGYGYTF
NA NA TRBJ1-3 TRBV2 TGTGCCAGCAGTGAAAGGGGGAACACCATATATTTT CASSERGNTIYF
once TRBD2 TRBJ2-5 TRBV7-9 TGTGCCAGCAGCTTAATTATAGCGGGGCACCAAGAGACCCAGTACTTC CASSLIIAGHQETQYF
NA NA TRBJ1-1 TRBV10-1 TGCGCCAGCAGTGAGTTAAGGACAGCCATATGCGGGGGAAACACTGAAGCTTTCTTT CASSELRTAICGGNTEAFF
NA NA TRBJ1-2 TRBV7-8 TGTGCCAGCAGCTTAGCGTTACAGGGAGACTATGGCTACACCTTC CASSLALQGDYGYTF
NA TRBD1 TRBJ1-1 TRBV9 TGTGCCAGCACCGCAGGGGGGAACACTGAAGCTTTCTTT CASTAGGNTEAFF
NA TRBD1 TRBJ1-2 TRBV5-4 TGTGCCAGCAGCTCTCGGACAGGGGATAACTATGGCTACACCTTC CASSSRTGDNYGYTF
once TRBD1 TRBJ1-2 TRBV18 TGTGCCAGCTCAACTGGACAGGACTATGGCTACACCTTC CASSTGQDYGYTF
NA TRBD1 TRBJ1-4 TRBV15 TGTGCCACCAGCAGAGGTGGACAGGCGAATGAAAAACTGTTTTTT CATSRGGQANEKLFF
NA NA TRBJ2-7 TRBV28 TGTGCCAGCAGCTCCCCCGGACAGACCTACGAGCAGTACTTC CASSSPGQTYEQYF
once NA TRBJ1-3 TRBV27 TGTGCCAGCAGCTCCCGAGGGAGCTCTGGAAACACCATATATTTT CASSSRGSSGNTIYF
NA NA TRBJ1-1 TRBV6-5 TGTGCCAGCAGTGATTTGGCGAACACTGAAGCTTTCTTT CASSDLANTEAFF
NA NA TRBJ1-2 TRBV5-8 TGTGCCAGCACCCCTGAGCAGGGGATTTTGGGGGGCTACACCTTC CASTPEQGILGGYTF
NA TRBD2 TRBJ2-7 TRBV6-5 TGTGCCAGCAGCCGGGGCGGGGGGGAGCAGTACTTC CASSRGGGEQYF
NA TRBD2 TRBJ2-5 TRBV11-2 TGTGCCAGCAGCCCCCCTTGGACTAGCTCAGAGACCCAGTACTTC CASSPPWTSSETQYF
NA TRBD1 TRBJ2-2 TRBV28 TGTGCCAGCAGTTCCGGGTCGGACAGGACCGGGGAGCTGTTTTTT CASSSGSDRTGELFF
NA NA TRBJ1-5 TRBV5-5 TGTGCCAGCAGCTGGGGAGGGGTGGGCAATCAGCCCCAGCATTTT CASSWGGVGNQPQHF
NA NA TRBJ2-7 TRBV7-6 TGTGCCAGCAGCTTGCATCTAGCGAGGAGCTCCTACGAGCAGTACTTC CASSLHLARSSYEQYF
NA NA TRBJ1-5 TRBV19 TGTGCCAGCCGACCGGGAGACTATAGCAATCAGCCCCAGCATTTT CASRPGDYSNQPQHF
NA NA TRBJ1-2 TRBV11-2 TGTGCCAGCAGCTTAGAGTCAGGGGCGGCATTCTATGGCTACACCTTC CASSLESGAAFYGYTF
NA NA TRBJ2-2 TRBV19 TGTGCCAGTAGTATCGAGGGAAACACCGGGGAGCTGTTTTTT CASSIEGNTGELFF
NA NA TRBJ1-1 TRBV23-1 TGCGCCAGCAGTCAATCAAGTCAGGGACATGAAGCTTTCTTT CASSQSSQGHEAFF
NA TRBD1 TRBJ2-1 TRBV6-1 TGTGCCAGCAGTGAAGGGACAGGGGAGTGGTACAATGAGCAGTTCTTC CASSEGTGEWYNEQFF
NA NA TRBJ2-7 TRBV28 TGTGCCAGCAGGGGCCAGGGCTACGAGCAGTACTTC CASRGQGYEQYF
NA NA TRBJ2-7 TRBV6-4 TGTGCCAGCAGGTCCGTAAGGGGATTCTACGAGCAGTACTTC CASRSVRGFYEQYF
few TRBD2 TRBJ2-7 TRBV5-5 TGTGCCAGCAGCTTTAGCGGGGGGACCTACGAGCAGTACTTC CASSFSGGTYEQYF
once TRBD1 TRBJ2-7 TRBV2 TGTGCCAGCAGGGACAGGGGTTACGAGCAGTACTTC CASRDRGYEQYF
NA TRBD1 TRBJ1-1 TRBV10-3 TGTGCCATCAGCGACAGGGGCTTGATCGTACGCACTGAAGCTTTCTTT CAISDRGLIVRTEAFF
NA TRBD2 TRBJ2-2 TRBV11-2 TGTGCCAGCAGCTTTCCGTCGGGGGGGATTCCCGGGGAGCTGTTTTTT CASSFPSGGIPGELFF
NA NA TRBJ2-3 TRBV7-4 TGTGCCAGCAGCCCGGGACTTTCGGCCGAGGGCGGAGATACGCAGTATTTT CASSPGLSAEGGDTQYF
NA NA TRBJ2-7 TRBV28 TGTGCCAGTGGGTCTCGGACAGTGACCTACGAGCAGTACTTC CASGSRTVTYEQYF
NA TRBD1 TRBJ1-4 TRBV6-6 TGTGCCAGCAGTTTATACAGGGGGCATGATGAAAAACTGTTTTTT CASSLYRGHDEKLFF
NA TRBD1 TRBJ2-7 TRBV30 TGTGCCTGGAGTGGGGACAGGGTCTCCTACGAGCAGTACTTC CAWSGDRVSYEQYF
NA TRBD1 TRBJ1-4 TRBV5-1 TGCGCCAGCAGCAAGGGACGGGACAGGAACTCAGGAACTGAAAAACTGTTTTTT CASSKGRDRNSGTEKLFF
NA NA TRBJ2-1 TRBV21-1 TGTGCCAGCAGCAACGTCGCGGGACTAGCGGGACCCAATGAGCAGTTCTTC CASSNVAGLAGPNEQFF
NA NA TRBJ1-2 TRBV28 TGTGCCAGCAGCCGGCCGAGCAGGGGCTATGGCTACACCTTC CASSRPSRGYGYTF
NA TRBD2 TRBJ2-7 TRBV29-1 TGCAGCGTAGGAGCGGGGATCTACGAGCAGTACTTC CSVGAGIYEQYF
NA TRBD1 TRBJ2-7 TRBV5-8 TGTGCCAGCAGCTTGGCGGCAGGGGGTCACCACGAGCAGTACTTC CASSLAAGGHHEQYF
NA NA TRBJ2-3 TRBV7-9 TGTTCCAGCAGCCCGGGTACAGATACGCAGTATTTT CSSSPGTDTQYF
once TRBD2 TRBJ2-3 TRBV7-3 TGTGCCAGCAGCTTAGGGCGGGAGCGCACGGATACGCAGTATTTT CASSLGRERTDTQYF
few NA TRBJ1-1 TRBV5-6 TGTGCCAGCAGCTTGACCAGAAACACTGAAGCTTTCTTT CASSLTRNTEAFF
few TRBD2 TRBJ2-7 TRBV6-1 TGTGCCAGCAGTGAATCCTGGGGGGGCTACGAGCAGTACTTC CASSESWGGYEQYF
NA TRBD1 TRBJ1-1 TRBV5-4 TGTGCCAGCAGCTTACAGGGGCATGAAGCTTTCTTT CASSLQGHEAFF
NA NA TRBJ2-3 TRBV2 TGTGCCAGCAAGAGGGCTAGCACAGATACGCAGTATTTT CASKRASTDTQYF
NA NA TRBJ2-7 TRBV29-1 TGCAGCGTTGGTAGCTCCTACGAGCAGTACTTC CSVGSSYEQYF
once NA TRBJ1-1 TRBV18 TGTGCCAGCTCACCAATTGATATTGCGGCCAGGGTGGACACTGAAGCTTTCTTT CASSPIDIAARVDTEAFF
NA TRBD1 TRBJ1-2 TRBV6-1 TGTGCCAGCAGAGCGACAGGGGGAGAAGGCTACACCTTC CASRATGGEGYTF
NA NA TRBJ1-2 TRBV27 TGTGCCAGCAGTTACAGGGCTCGGGGTAACTATGGCTACACCTTC CASSYRARGNYGYTF